This record covers a single T cell receptor beta chain. One junction end does not reproduce the germline sequence, and a read error may be involved. The CDR3 has 18 amino acids. The germline V gene has CDR1 SGHRS and CDR2 YFSETQ. This specimen belongs to a study of cytomegalovirus exposure and HLA in healthy donors. PCR was performed using 60 Vbeta and 13 Jbeta primers. TCRdb keeps only in-frame clones here, not all; method: immunoSEQ multiplex PCR. The data show about 94,000 clones, roughly three quarters seen once. The chain links TRBV5-1 to TRBJ1-2; 9 bases line up with TRBD1. This clonotype was obtained from a woman aged 40-49 years in good health and CMV-seronegative. Sequencing was performed on PBMCs. The DNA for the CDR3 is TGCGCCAGCAGCTTGGAGCTCGACCGGGACAGGGCTCGCTATGGCTACCCCTTC. Protein product: CASSLELDRDRARYGYPF.